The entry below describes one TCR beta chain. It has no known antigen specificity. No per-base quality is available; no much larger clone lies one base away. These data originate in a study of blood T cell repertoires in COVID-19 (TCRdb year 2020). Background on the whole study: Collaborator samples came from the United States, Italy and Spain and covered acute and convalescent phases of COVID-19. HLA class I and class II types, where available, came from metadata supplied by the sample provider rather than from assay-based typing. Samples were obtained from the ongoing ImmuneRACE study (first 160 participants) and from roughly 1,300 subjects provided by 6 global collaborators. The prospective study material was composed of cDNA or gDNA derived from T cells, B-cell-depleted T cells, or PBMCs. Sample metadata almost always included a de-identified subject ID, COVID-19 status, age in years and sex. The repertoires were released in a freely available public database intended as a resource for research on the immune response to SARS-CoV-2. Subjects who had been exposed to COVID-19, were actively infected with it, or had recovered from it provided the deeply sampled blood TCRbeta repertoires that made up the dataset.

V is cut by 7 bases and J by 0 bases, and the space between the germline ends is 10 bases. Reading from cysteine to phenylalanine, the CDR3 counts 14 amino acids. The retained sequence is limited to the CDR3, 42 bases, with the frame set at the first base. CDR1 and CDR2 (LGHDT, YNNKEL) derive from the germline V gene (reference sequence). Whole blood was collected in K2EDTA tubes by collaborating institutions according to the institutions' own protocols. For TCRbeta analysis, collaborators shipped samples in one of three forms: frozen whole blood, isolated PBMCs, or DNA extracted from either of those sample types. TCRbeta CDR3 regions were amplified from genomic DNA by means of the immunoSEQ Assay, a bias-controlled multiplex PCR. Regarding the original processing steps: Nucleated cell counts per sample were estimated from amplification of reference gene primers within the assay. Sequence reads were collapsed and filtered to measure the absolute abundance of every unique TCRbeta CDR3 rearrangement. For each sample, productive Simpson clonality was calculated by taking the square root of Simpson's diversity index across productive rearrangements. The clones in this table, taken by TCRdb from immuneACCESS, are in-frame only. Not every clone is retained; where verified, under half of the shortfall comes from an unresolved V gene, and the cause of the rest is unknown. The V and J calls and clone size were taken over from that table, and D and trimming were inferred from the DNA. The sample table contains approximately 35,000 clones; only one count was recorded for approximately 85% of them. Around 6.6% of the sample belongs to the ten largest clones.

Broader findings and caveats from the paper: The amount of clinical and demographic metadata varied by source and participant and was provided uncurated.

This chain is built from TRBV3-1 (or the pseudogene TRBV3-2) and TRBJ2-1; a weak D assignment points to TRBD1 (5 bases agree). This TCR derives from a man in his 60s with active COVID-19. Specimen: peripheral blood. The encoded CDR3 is CASKGSFSYNEQFF. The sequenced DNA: TGTGCCAGCAAGGGGTCTTTCTCCTACAATGAGCAGTTCTTC.